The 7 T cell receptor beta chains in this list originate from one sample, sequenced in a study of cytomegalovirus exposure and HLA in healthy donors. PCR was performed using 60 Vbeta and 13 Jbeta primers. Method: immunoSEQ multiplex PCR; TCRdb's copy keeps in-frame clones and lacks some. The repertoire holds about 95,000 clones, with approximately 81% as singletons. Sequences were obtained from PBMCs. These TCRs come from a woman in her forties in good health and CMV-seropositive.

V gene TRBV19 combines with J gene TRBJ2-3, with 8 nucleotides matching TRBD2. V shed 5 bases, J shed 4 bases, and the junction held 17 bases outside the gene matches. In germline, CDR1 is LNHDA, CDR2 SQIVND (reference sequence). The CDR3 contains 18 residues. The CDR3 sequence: CASSDILAGGFSPDTQYF. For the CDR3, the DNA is TGTGCCAGTAGTGACATCCTGGCGGGAGGCTTTTCTCCAGATACGCAGTATTTT.

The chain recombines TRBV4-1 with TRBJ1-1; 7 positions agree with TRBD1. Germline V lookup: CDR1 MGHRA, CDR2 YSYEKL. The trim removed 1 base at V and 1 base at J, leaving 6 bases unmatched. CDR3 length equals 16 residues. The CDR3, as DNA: TGCGCCAGCAGCCAAGCGTTGGGACAGAGGAACACTGAAGCTTTCTTT. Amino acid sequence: CASSQALGQRNTEAFF.

The CDR3 DNA follows: TGCAGTGCTAGTGCGGCAGATACGCAGTATTTT. Translation gives CSASAADTQYF. The genes are TRBV20-1 and TRBJ2-3, with no clear D. The CDR3 extends over 11 amino acids. V was pared by 3 bases and J by 4 bases, with 5 bases between. Germline CDR1 DFQATT, CDR2 SNEGSKA (reference sequence).

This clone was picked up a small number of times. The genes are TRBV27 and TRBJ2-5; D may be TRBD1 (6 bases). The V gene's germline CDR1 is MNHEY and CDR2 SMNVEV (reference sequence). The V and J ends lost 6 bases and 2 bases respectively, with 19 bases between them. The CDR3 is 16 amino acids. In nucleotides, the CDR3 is TGTGCCAGCAGGCAATCCCGGACAGAATTACAAGAGACCCAGTACTTC. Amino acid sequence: CASRQSRTELQETQYF.

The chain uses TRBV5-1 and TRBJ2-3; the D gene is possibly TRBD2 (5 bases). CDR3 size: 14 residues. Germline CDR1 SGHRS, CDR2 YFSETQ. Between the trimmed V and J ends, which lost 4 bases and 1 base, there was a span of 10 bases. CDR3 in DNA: TGCGCCAGCAGCACGGACTGGCGCACAGATACGCAGTATTTT. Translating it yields CASSTDWRTDTQYF.

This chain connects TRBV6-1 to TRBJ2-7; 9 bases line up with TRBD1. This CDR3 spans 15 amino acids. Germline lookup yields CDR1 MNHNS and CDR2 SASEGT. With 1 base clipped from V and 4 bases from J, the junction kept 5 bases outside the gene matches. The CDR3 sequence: CASSEDGTGIYEQYF. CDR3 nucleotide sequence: TGTGCCAGCAGTGAAGATGGGACAGGGATTTACGAGCAGTACTTC.

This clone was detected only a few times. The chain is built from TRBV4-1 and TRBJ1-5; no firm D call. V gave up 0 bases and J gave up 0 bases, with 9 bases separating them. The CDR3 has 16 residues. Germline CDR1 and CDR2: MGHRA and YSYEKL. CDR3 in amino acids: CASSQDPFYSNQPQHF. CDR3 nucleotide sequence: TGCGCCAGCAGCCAAGATCCTTTTTATAGCAATCAGCCCCAGCATTTT.